The next 8 T cell receptor beta chains were all read from a single sample in a study of cytomegalovirus exposure and HLA in healthy donors. The PCR ran on 60 Vbeta and 13 Jbeta primers. The data were produced by immunoSEQ multiplex PCR, yet TCRdb's version contains in-frame clones alone and is incomplete. The sample has about 120,000 clones; around 62% are singletons. Sequencing input: PBMCs. These receptors came from a woman in her forties in good health and CMV-seropositive.

This clone was recorded a few times. The chain has TRBV14 and TRBJ1-6; D might be TRBD1 (6 bases). The germline CDR1 and CDR2 sequences are SGHDN and FVKESK. The CDR3 has 14 amino acids. V gave up 1 base and J gave up 9 bases, with 10 bases separating them. CDR3 sequence (DNA): TGTGCCAGCAGCCAAGCCAGGGGTGTTTCACCCCTCCACTTT. This translates into CASSQARGVSPLHF.

V usage is TRBV6-6 and J usage is TRBJ2-1, with no clear D. V was trimmed by 5 bases and J by 6 bases, leaving 14 bases between them. Germline V gene data show CDR1 as MNHNY and CDR2 as SVGAGI (reference sequence). This CDR3 is 14 amino acids long. The CDR3 DNA follows: TGTGCCAGCAGTCGCGCACAGTTCCCCAATGAGCAGTTCTTC. Encoded protein: CASSRAQFPNEQFF.

The V call is TRBV14, the J call TRBJ1-2; perhaps TRBD1 as D (6 bases). V was clipped by 1 base and J by 3 bases, with 18 bases between them. CDR3 length: 17 amino acids. Germline-derived CDR1 and CDR2 are SGHDN and FVKESK. Written as DNA, the CDR3 is TGTGCCAGCAGCCAAGCTCCGTGGCAGGGGAATTACTATGGCTACACCTTC. It codes for CASSQAPWQGNYYGYTF.

On this clone itself: A read error may produce the germline difference seen at one junction end. The CDR3 reads CSSSSRSGELFF. The CDR3 nucleotides read TGTTCCAGCAGCTCTAGATCCGGGGAGCTGTTTTTT. This sequence joins TRBV7-9 and TRBJ2-2; D is ambiguous. The germline V gene has CDR1 SEHNR and CDR2 FQNEAQ (reference sequence). The CDR3 has 12 amino acids.

The genes are TRBV7-9 and TRBJ1-2; 10 bases line up with TRBD1. This CDR3 has 16 residues. The V gene's germline CDR1 is SEHNR and CDR2 FQNEAQ (reference sequence). CDR3 sequence reads: CSYDIRQGASFYGYTF. CDR3 sequence (DNA): TGTTCCTACGACATACGACAGGGGGCCTCGTTCTATGGCTACACCTTC.

The table lists this clone with a few counts. The gene calls are TRBV10-3 and TRBJ1-5; no firm D call. V was clipped by 0 bases and J by 10 bases, with 16 bases between them. This CDR3 has 15 amino acids. Germline assignment: CDR1 ENHRY and CDR2 SYGVKD. The CDR3: CAISESTSLFEPQHF. The CDR3 nucleotides read TGTGCCATCAGTGAGTCCACATCATTATTTGAACCCCAGCATTTT.

The rearrangement links TRBV15 to TRBJ1-5; TRBD1 matches at 7 bases. This CDR3 comprises 14 residues. V was pared by 5 bases and J by 6 bases, with 7 bases of the junction left unmatched. The germline V gene encodes CDR1 LNHNV and CDR2 YYDKDF (reference sequence). DNA for the CDR3: TGTGCCACCAGCGTCGGAGCAGGGGGTCAGCCCCAGCATTTT. This encodes CATSVGAGGQPQHF.

This clone was detected a few times. This may arise from a read error, as a much more abundant clone is one base away. This chain links TRBV27 with TRBJ2-5; 11 bases match TRBD1. The J call may be mistaken, given a closer DNA end match to TRBJ2-7. Germline loops: CDR1 MNHEY, CDR2 SMNVEV (reference sequence). This CDR3 has 14 amino acids. The CDR3 region is CASSPGTGGYEQYF. The CDR3 DNA reads as TGTGCCAGCAGTCCCGGGACAGGGGGCTACGAGCAGTACTTC.